A selection of T cell receptor beta chains follows, all from one sample in a study of shared clonotypes between healthy human individuals. The assay was immunoSEQ multiplex PCR, and TCRdb's table has in-frame clones only and misses some. Among roughly 2 million clones, 90% to 95% were seen once, and the ten largest hold around 0.13%. The sequencing sample was made of naive CD4+ T cells sorted from blood. All receptors derive from a man between 18 and 29 years old in good health. Each CDR3 is given with its conserved first and last residue. Each record gives: J gene, D gene, V gene, clone size, CDR3 length, CDR3 protein, CDR3 DNA. D genes are given only for firm matches. Size values are once, few and many counts, or a class for expanded clones, and some rows have none.

TRBJ2-7	.	TRBV5-1	.	15	CASTLGAHPIYEQYF	TGCGCCAGCACCCTCGGGGCCCATCCTATTTACGAGCAGTACTTC
TRBJ1-1	.	TRBV5-1	.	16	CASSLAERTMNTEAFF	TGCGCCAGCAGCTTGGCAGAACGCACCATGAACACTGAAGCTTTCTTT
TRBJ2-3	.	TRBV7-3	.	14	CASREMGGSDTQYF	TGTGCCAGCCGAGAAATGGGGGGATCAGATACGCAGTATTTT
TRBJ2-5	.	TRBV6-5	.	15	CASRSLKGHQETQYF	TGTGCCAGCAGGTCGCTTAAAGGTCACCAAGAGACCCAGTACTTC
TRBJ1-2	.	TRBV9	.	13	CASSVGGNYGYTF	TGTGCCAGCAGCGTAGGGGGGAACTATGGCTACACCTTC
TRBJ2-7	.	TRBV5-1	.	13	CASSPTLGYEQYF	TGCGCCAGCAGCCCTACCCTAGGCTACGAGCAGTACTTC
TRBJ2-7	TRBD2	TRBV7-2	.	19	CASSLSGLAGGPSSYEQYF	TGTGCCAGCAGCTTATCCGGACTAGCGGGAGGCCCAAGCTCCTACGAGCAGTACTTC
TRBJ2-2	.	TRBV2	.	15	CASSRDRPNTGELFF	TGTGCCAGCAGTAGAGACAGGCCAAACACCGGGGAGCTGTTTTTT
TRBJ1-2	.	TRBV6-5	.	13	CASSRLTGYGYTF	TGTGCCAGCAGTCGGTTGACGGGTTATGGCTACACCTTC
TRBJ2-3	.	TRBV5-6	.	14	CASSRGTSTDTQYF	TGTGCCAGCAGCCGGGGGACCAGCACAGATACGCAGTATTTT
TRBJ2-5	.	TRBV7-2	once	14	CASSPPSGAETQYF	TGTGCCAGCAGCCCCCCTAGTGGGGCTGAGACCCAGTACTTC
TRBJ1-2	TRBD1	TRBV19	.	19	CASSTLVQGVIPANYGYTF	TGTGCCAGTAGTACCCTGGTACAGGGGGTGATTCCCGCTAACTATGGCTACACCTTC
TRBJ2-2	.	TRBV6-5	.	14	CASSYEGLGGELFF	TGTGCCAGCAGTTACGAGGGATTGGGCGGGGAGCTGTTTTTT
TRBJ2-5	TRBD1	TRBV25-1	once	14	CASRKTGGGETQYF	TGTGCCAGCAGGAAAACAGGGGGCGGTGAGACCCAGTACTTC
TRBJ2-7	.	TRBV2	.	11	CASGFWYEQYF	TGTGCCAGCGGGTTTTGGTACGAGCAGTACTTC
TRBJ1-2	TRBD1	TRBV5-1	.	17	CASSLRGQAQNNYGYTF	TGCGCCAGCAGCTTGAGGGGACAGGCCCAGAATAACTATGGCTACACCTTC
TRBJ2-3	.	TRBV5-4	.	15	CASSLGTARVDTQYF	TGTGCCAGCAGCTTGGGTACAGCCCGGGTAGATACGCAGTATTTT
TRBJ2-7	TRBD2	TRBV7-2	.	19	CASSSSWASGRKFPYEQYF	TGTGCCAGCAGCTCGAGCTGGGCTAGCGGGAGAAAATTCCCTTACGAGCAGTACTTC
TRBJ2-5	.	TRBV7-6	.	15	CASSLAQGGQETQYF	TGTGCCAGCAGCTTAGCGCAGGGCGGTCAAGAGACCCAGTACTTC
TRBJ2-4	TRBD1	TRBV27	.	15	CASSFLGQGENIQYF	TGTGCCAGCAGTTTCCTAGGGCAGGGGGAAAACATTCAGTACTTC
TRBJ2-3	.	TRBV5-1	once	13	CASTPGGTDTQYF	TGCGCCAGCACCCCAGGAGGCACAGATACGCAGTATTTT
TRBJ2-7	.	TRBV12-2	.	15	CASRLVPGTAYEQYF	TGTGCAAGTCGCTTAGTTCCGGGAACCGCCTACGAGCAGTACTTC
TRBJ2-7	.	TRBV11-3	.	13	CASSLDPVSEQYF	TGTGCCAGCAGCTTAGATCCCGTTTCCGAGCAGTACTTC
TRBJ1-5	.	TRBV6-6	.	13	CASSKVDNQPQHF	TGTGCCAGCAGTAAGGTGGATAATCAGCCCCAGCATTTT
TRBJ2-7	TRBD1	TRBV5-1	.	15	CASSAGTAKTYEQYF	TGCGCCAGCAGCGCAGGGACAGCCAAAACCTACGAGCAGTACTTC
TRBJ1-4	.	TRBV6-1	.	14	CASSEMGTGEKLFF	TGTGCCAGCAGTGAAATGGGGACGGGTGAAAAACTGTTTTTT
TRBJ2-2	.	TRBV5-1	.	16	CASSLGPGKYTGELFF	TGCGCCAGCAGCTTGGGTCCGGGGAAATACACCGGGGAGCTGTTTTTT
TRBJ2-1	.	TRBV7-7	.	14	CASSLGESYNEQFF	TGTGCTAGCAGCTTAGGGGAATCCTACAATGAGCAGTTCTTC
TRBJ2-7	.	TRBV9	.	16	CASSAQGSGAFYEQYF	TGTGCCAGCAGCGCTCAAGGGAGCGGAGCATTCTACGAGCAGTACTTC
TRBJ1-2	.	TRBV11-1	.	14	CASSPQGSAYGYTF	TGTGCCAGCAGCCCACAGGGCAGTGCCTATGGCTACACCTTC
TRBJ2-2	TRBD1	TRBV2	once	14	CASSEQGATGELFF	TGTGCCAGCAGTGAGCAGGGGGCTACCGGGGAGCTGTTTTTT
TRBJ1-6	.	TRBV28	.	17	CASSGGGTPFGNSPLHF	TGTGCCAGCAGTGGAGGGGGGACTCCCTTTGGAAATTCACCCCTCCACTTT
TRBJ2-7	TRBD2	TRBV27	.	15	CASSSLLAGGYEQYF	TGTGCCAGCAGTTCGCTACTAGCGGGGGGCTACGAGCAGTACTTC
TRBJ2-7	.	TRBV4-1	.	19	CASSPLGRGEFRDSYEQYF	TGCGCCAGCAGCCCCCTGGGGAGGGGGGAATTTCGCGACTCCTACGAGCAGTACTTC
TRBJ2-1	.	TRBV25-1	once	14	CASSAIGLVNEQFF	TGTGCCAGCAGTGCTATTGGCCTGGTGAATGAGCAGTTCTTC
TRBJ2-7	.	TRBV6-1	.	15	CASSAGRVGSYEQYF	TGTGCCAGCAGCGCCGGCAGGGTAGGCTCCTACGAGCAGTACTTC
TRBJ2-5	TRBD1	TRBV5-1	.	18	CASSPNPGQGAYQETQYF	TGCGCCAGCAGCCCGAACCCTGGACAGGGGGCGTACCAAGAGACCCAGTACTTC